The 10 T cell receptor beta chains given below trace back to one sample, sequenced in a study of CD8 T cells in ankylosing spondylitis. Points from the study as a whole: Made up of eight highly homologous variants, a TCR beta motif appeared characteristic of ankylosing spondylitis blood.

Their antigens remain unidentified. TCRdb re-analysed the 5' RACE reads in MiXCR, keeping a single row per CDR3 protein. The table has around 770,000 distinct CDR3 sequences, approximately 12% seen once. The sample taken for sequencing was blood, either unsorted or a sorted T cell fraction (not recorded which). The receptors come from a male donor with ankylosing spondylitis.

This clonotype was counted ten times or more. This chain links TRBV28 with TRBJ2-5; 10 bases agree with TRBD2. The ends lost 6 bases at V and 1 base at J; junction bases unmatched: 5. CDR1 MDHEN and CDR2 SYDVKM come from the germline V gene. The CDR3 is made up of 15 amino acids. CDR3 sequence reads: CASSPGTSAQETQYF. The DNA for the CDR3 is TGTGCCAGCAGCCCCGGGACTAGCGCCCAAGAGACCCAGTACTTC.

This clonotype was found many times. This sequence joins TRBV6-5 and TRBJ1-1; D not certain. In germline, CDR1 is MNHEY, CDR2 SVGAGI. V lost 7 bases, J lost 3 bases, and 9 bases lay in between. The CDR3 contains 12 residues. CDR3: CASNNFDTEAFF. Here the CDR3 DNA reads TGTGCCAGCAACAACTTCGACACTGAAGCTTTCTTT.

The gene calls are TRBV20-1 and TRBJ2-1; 7 positions match TRBD2. Germline V gene data show CDR1 as DFQATT and CDR2 as SNEGSKA (reference sequence). V lost 5 bases and J lost 8; bases outside the gene matches: 24. This CDR3 contains 18 residues. The CDR3 spells CSASNRGRVRRFGDEQFF. The CDR3, as DNA: TGCAGTGCTTCAAACCGGGGGAGGGTGAGAAGGTTCGGCGATGAGCAGTTCTTC.

This chain links TRBV2 with TRBJ2-7; D not resolved. Per the germline V gene, CDR1 is SNHLY and CDR2 is FYNNEI. The CDR3 length is 12 residues. Trimming cost V 10 bases and J 2 bases, with 12 bases left between them. As DNA, the CDR3 is TGTGCCACCGGACGGAGACCCTACGAGCAGTACTTC. Translating gives CATGRRPYEQYF.

The chain joins TRBV20-1 to TRBJ1-5; 7 bases fit TRBD1. With 6 bases clipped from V and 4 bases from J, the junction kept 6 bases outside the gene matches. CDR3 size: 13 residues. CDR1 DFQATT and CDR2 SNEGSKA come from the germline V gene (reference sequence). CDR3 in amino acids: CSAQQGPNQPQHF. Written as DNA, the CDR3 is TGCAGTGCACAACAGGGGCCTAATCAGCCCCAGCATTTT.

V usage is TRBV27 and J usage is TRBJ2-2; 7 positions agree with TRBD2. The CDR3 is made up of 15 amino acids. The germline gives CDR1 MNHEY, CDR2 SMNVEV (reference sequence). J was trimmed by 4 bases and V by 5 bases; bases with no gene match: 7. The CDR3 loop is CASSRRTRSTGELFF. CDR3 DNA sequence: TGTGCCAGCAGTCGACGGACTAGGAGCACCGGGGAGCTGTTTTTT.

The chain combines TRBV5-1 with TRBJ1-1; no clear D. Germline CDR1 reads SGHRS; CDR2 reads YFSETQ. Trimming shortened V by 3 bases and J by 1 base, and 13 bases separated the two germline ends. The CDR3 is made up of 15 amino acids. The CDR3 is CASSSLGRRNTEAFF. For the CDR3, the DNA is TGCGCCAGCAGCTCTCTAGGACGGAGGAACACTGAAGCTTTCTTT.

The DNA of the CDR3 is TGCGCCAGCAGCCAAGAAGCGGACTCTCCCTACGAGCAGTACTTC. Amino acids: CASSQEADSPYEQYF. The chain combines TRBV4-3 with TRBJ2-7; D might be TRBD2 (5 bases). Deletions cut 0 bases from V and 2 bases from J, with 11 bases between. This CDR3 has 15 amino acids. Germline lookup yields CDR1 LGHNA and CDR2 YSLEER.

The chain combines TRBV28 with TRBJ2-7; D not certain. This CDR3 comprises 15 residues. Between the trimmed V and J ends, which lost 1 base and 2 bases, there was a span of 12 bases. Germline-derived CDR1 and CDR2 are MDHEN and SYDVKM. The CDR3 loop is CASSLLGRSTYEQYF. CDR3 sequence (DNA): TGTGCCAGCAGTTTATTGGGCCGGTCTACCTACGAGCAGTACTTC.

The CDR3 sequence: CSVGDRNQPQHF. In nucleotides, the CDR3 is TGCAGCGTCGGGGACAGAAATCAGCCCCAGCATTTT. The rearrangement uses TRBV29-1 and TRBJ1-5, with 7 bases identical to TRBD1. V lost 6 bases to trimming and J lost 4 bases; unmatched junction nucleotides: 3. CDR3 length equals 12 residues. Germline V CDR1 and CDR2: SQVTM, ANQGSEA.